A selection of T cell receptor beta chains follows, all from one sample in a study of vaccination effects on CD4 cells after COVID-19. For these TCRs, the target antigens are not known. Libraries were prepared by immunoSEQ multiplex PCR; TCRdb keeps only in-frame clonotypes and omits some of them. The sample carries more than 12,000 clones, about 72% recorded once. The sample consisted of CD4+ T cells from PBMCs cultured with SARS-CoV-2 spike peptides, taken after COVID-19 vaccination. Source of these receptors: a human donor who received a COVID-19 vaccine. CDR3s include the opening cysteine and the closing phenylalanine or tryptophan. Each record gives: D gene, J gene, V gene, clone size, CDR3 DNA, CDR3 protein. A D gene is named only where the DNA matches it firmly. Clone size is stated in some rows and not others, as once, few, many or a class when expanded.

>-|TRBJ1-2|TRBV5-1|-
TGCGCCAGCAGCTTGAGTGGACAGCTCTATGGCTACACCTTC
CASSLSGQLYGYTF
>TRBD1|TRBJ2-5|TRBV19|-
TGTGCCAGTTCCACTCTATCAATGACAGGGGCGGTTGGGTCGCGAGAGACCCAGTACTTC
CASSTLSMTGAVGSRETQYF
>-|TRBJ2-5|TRBV6-5|-
TGTGCCAGCAGTTACTCAGGGGCCGGGAAGACCCAGTACTTC
CASSYSGAGKTQYF
>-|TRBJ1-2|TRBV7-8|few
TGTGCCAGCAGCTACGTAACAGACAGCTATGGCTACACCTTC
CASSYVTDSYGYTF
>-|TRBJ2-7|TRBV4-3|-
TGCGCCAGCCCCGATCGTGGGGGGCTATTTACAGAGCAGTACTTC
CASPDRGGLFTEQYF
>TRBD1|TRBJ1-2|TRBV11-2|medium-sized
TGTGCCAGCAGCTCCACAGGGGGCGCGCTCGGTGGCTACACCTTC
CASSSTGGALGGYTF
>TRBD1|TRBJ2-2|TRBV7-7|large
TGTGCTAGCAGCCAACAGGGGGCAAACACCGGGGAGCTGTTTTTT
CASSQQGANTGELFF
>-|TRBJ2-5|TRBV11-3|-
TGTGCCAGCAGCTTACACTATAGGGAGACCCAGTACTTC
CASSLHYRETQYF
>TRBD1|TRBJ2-1|TRBV4-1|-
TGCGCCAGCAGCCCGGGACAGGCTCGTAATGAGCAGTTCTTC
CASSPGQARNEQFF
>-|TRBJ2-2|TRBV6-5|-
TGTGCCAGCACGTGGTCCTCTACCGGGGAGCTGTTTTTT
CASTWSSTGELFF
>-|TRBJ2-7|TRBV9|-
TGTGCCAGCAGCCCGCACCCCAAAGCGGCGGCTCAGGAGCAGTACTTC
CASSPHPKAAAQEQYF
>TRBD1|TRBJ2-7|TRBV29-1|-
TGCAGCGTTGATGGGCAGGGGGACTACGAGCAGTACTTC
CSVDGQGDYEQYF
>TRBD1|TRBJ2-3|TRBV2|once
TGTGCCAGCAGTGAAATAGGGACAGGGTGGGCAGATACGCAGTATTTT
CASSEIGTGWADTQYF
>-|TRBJ1-1|TRBV7-2|once
TGTGCCAGCAGCTTAGATCGGGGTGGTGGCACTGAAGCTTTCTTT
CASSLDRGGGTEAFF
>TRBD1|TRBJ1-5|TRBV19|-
TGTGCCAGTAGGATTGACAGGGGGCAGGAGCAGCCCCAGCATTTT
CASRIDRGQEQPQHF
>-|TRBJ1-5|TRBV28|-
TGTGCCAGCAGTTCATCCTCGCACCTTAGCAATCAGCCCCAGCATTTT
CASSSSSHLSNQPQHF
>-|TRBJ1-6|TRBV6-6|-
TGTGCCAGCAGCCGATACGGGGTACCAAGCTCCTATAATTCACCCCTCCACTTT
CASSRYGVPSSYNSPLHF
>-|TRBJ1-5|TRBV7-9|-
TGTGCCAGCAGCTTCGGTGGGAATCAGCCCCAGCATTTT
CASSFGGNQPQHF
>-|TRBJ1-1|TRBV5-1|-
TGCGCCAGCAGCTTGGGGGGGGCGAACACTGAAGCTTTCTTT
CASSLGGANTEAFF
>-|TRBJ1-2|TRBV24-1|-
TGTGCCACCCCCACCACAGGGCGCTATGGCTACACCTTC
CATPTTGRYGYTF
>-|TRBJ1-1|TRBV7-9|-
TGTGCCAGCAGTTACAGGGTAGCGGCTGAAGCTTTCTTT
CASSYRVAAEAFF
>-|TRBJ1-2|TRBV28|-
TGTGCCAGCAGTTTATCGGGGGCAACGGTCTATGGCTACACCTTC
CASSLSGATVYGYTF
>-|TRBJ2-7|TRBV6-4|few
TGTGCCAGCAGTGCGGGACCTTCGAATTACTACGAGCAGTACTTC
CASSAGPSNYYEQYF
>-|TRBJ2-5|TRBV19|-
TGTGCCAGTAGTATAGCTGGGGGCCAAGAGACCCAGTACTTC
CASSIAGGQETQYF
>-|TRBJ1-2|TRBV4-1|-
TGCGCCAGCAGCCAAGACGGGGGGCTCTACACCTTC
CASSQDGGLYTF
>-|TRBJ2-4|TRBV19|-
TGTGCCAGTAGTATAGATGGAGGAGTAGCCAAAAACATTCAGTACTTC
CASSIDGGVAKNIQYF
>-|TRBJ2-3|TRBV2|-
TGTGCCAGCAGTGAAAAAGGATATAAGGACACAGATACGCAGTATTTT
CASSEKGYKDTDTQYF
>-|TRBJ2-5|TRBV28|-
TGTGCCAGCAGAATGGCCGTTAGCGGAAACTTACAAGAGACCCAGTACTTC
CASRMAVSGNLQETQYF
>-|TRBJ2-3|TRBV6-6|once
TGTGCCAGCAGTTATAGGGGTACGCAGTATTTT
CASSYRGTQYF
>TRBD1|TRBJ2-3|TRBV6-5|once
TGTGCCAGCTCCCGCGGACAGGGGAACACAGATACGCAGTATTTT
CASSRGQGNTDTQYF
>-|TRBJ1-5|TRBV5-4|-
TGTGCCAGCAGCTTGGGGGGCAGCTTCCCCAATCAGCCCCAGCATTTT
CASSLGGSFPNQPQHF
>TRBD1|TRBJ1-2|TRBV7-9|-
TGTGCCAGCAGCTCGGGACAGGGATATGGCTACACCTTC
CASSSGQGYGYTF
>-|TRBJ1-2|TRBV10-3|-
TGTGCCACCCACCAGGGGAGAGGAGTGAATGGCTACACCTTC
CATHQGRGVNGYTF
>TRBD1|TRBJ1-2|TRBV4-2|once
TGTGCCAGCAGCGAGCGGACAGGGAGTAGTGGCTATGGCTACACCTTC
CASSERTGSSGYGYTF
>-|TRBJ2-3|TRBV3-1/TRBV3-2|-
TGTGCCAGCTCACGGGGGGCTGTCACAGATACGCAGTATTTT
CASSRGAVTDTQYF
>TRBD2|TRBJ2-1|TRBV5-4|-
TGTGCCAGCGAACTAGCGGGGGGGCGGCATGAGCAGTTCTTC
CASELAGGRHEQFF
>-|TRBJ2-1|TRBV30|-
TGTGCCTGGAACAGGGCGACCTACAATGAGCAGTTCTTC
CAWNRATYNEQFF
>-|TRBJ1-5|TRBV5-1|-
TGCGCCAGCAGCTTGGATGGCAGGTCCAATCAGCCCCAGCATTTT
CASSLDGRSNQPQHF
>-|TRBJ1-4|TRBV6-5|-
TGTGCCAGCAGTTACTCCGGACGGTATGAAAAACTGTTTTTT
CASSYSGRYEKLFF
>TRBD2|TRBJ2-7|TRBV6-2/TRBV6-3|-
TGTGCCAGCAGTTACGGGACTAGCAGCTACGAGCAGTACTTC
CASSYGTSSYEQYF
>-|TRBJ2-7|TRBV6-2/TRBV6-3|-
TGTGCCAGCAGCTCCTACCGGGACGGACCCTACGAGCAGTACTTC
CASSSYRDGPYEQYF
>-|TRBJ1-1|TRBV3-1/TRBV3-2|-
TGTGCCAGCAGCCAAGAGAGGGGTTATCTGAACACTGAAGCTTTCTTT
CASSQERGYLNTEAFF
>-|TRBJ2-5|TRBV20-1|-
TGCAGTGCTAGGGCGGTGGAGACCCAGTACTTC
CSARAVETQYF
>-|TRBJ1-1|TRBV3-1/TRBV3-2|-
TGTGCCAGCAGCCAGCCCGGGGGGAACACTGAAGCTTTCTTT
CASSQPGGNTEAFF
>-|TRBJ1-2|TRBV5-4|-
TGTGCCAGCAGCTCGCTGGACAGCTATGGCTACACCTTC
CASSSLDSYGYTF
>-|TRBJ1-5|TRBV19|-
TGTGCCAGTAGTATCAAGGGTTATAGCAATCAGCCCCAGCATTTT
CASSIKGYSNQPQHF
>-|TRBJ1-2|TRBV3-1/TRBV3-2|few
TGTGCCAGCAGCCAGGCCGAGGGGCTAAGGAGGGGCTACACCTTC
CASSQAEGLRRGYTF
>TRBD1|TRBJ1-1|TRBV7-3|-
TGTGCCAGCAGAGGACAGGGGAACACTGAAGCTTTCTTT
CASRGQGNTEAFF
>-|TRBJ1-4|TRBV4-2|few
TGTGCCAGCAGCCAAGTTGCGAGATCAGGGGCAATGTCTGAAAAACTGTTTTTT
CASSQVARSGAMSEKLFF
>-|TRBJ1-1|TRBV18|-
TGTGCCAGCTCACCGGGAAACGGGCCGTCCCTTTCGACTTTCTTT
CASSPGNGPSLSTFF